This T cell receptor (beta chain) emerged from a study of immune evolution from preneoplasia to lung adenocarcinoma (dated by TCRdb to about 2021). Describing the broader study: HLA loss of heterozygosity was found in 6.5% to 8% of AIS, roughly 16% of MIA and about a third of ADC lesions, and in no AAH lesions. The study combined immune gene expression, TCR sequencing and multiplex immunofluorescence to profile immune contexture across lung adenocarcinoma precursors and invasive adenocarcinoma. Resected precursor lesions (AAH, AIS, MIA) and invasive adenocarcinomas were each compared against paired morphologically normal lung tissue. The sample size depended on which specimens were available, not on a prior power calculation. The immune data were integrated with whole exome sequencing and methylation data obtained from the same cohort of nodules. A total of 40 to 60 patients with pulmonary nodules who underwent surgical resection were included in the overall cohort. The TCR sequencing data were obtained from a few dozen patients. It was reported in the study that 100 or so samples were used for TCR sequencing. POLYSOLVER was used to infer class I HLA alleles from exome data, and LOHHLA was used to detect allele-specific HLA loss. The paper's findings and limits, for the study overall: Normal lung showed the highest clonality, whereas later-stage lesions appeared to have higher T cell density and diversity but lower clonality. T cell clonality was highest in KRAS-mutant nodules compared with EGFR-mutant or double wild-type lesions. The highest top T cell clone frequencies were observed in normal lung, and a progressive decrease in top T cell clone frequencies appeared to occur from AAH through AIS, MIA and invasive adenocarcinoma. Because every patient came from Japan and China, how well the results apply to Western populations was uncertain. The findings rested on association rather than direct causation, and larger cohorts with long-term follow-up and longitudinal biopsies were considered necessary.

Between the mid-2010s and the late 2010s, the patients underwent resection in either Japan or China. Two lung cancer pathologists independently reviewed H&E slides to confirm the histologic diagnosis of every case. Premalignant or tumor cells were enriched for nucleic acid extraction by macro-dissection performed after pathologic assessment. DNA was isolated from FFPE tissue using the AllPrep DNA/RNA FFPE Kit. TCR beta CDR3 regions were sequenced from DNA using the immunoSEQ hsTCRbeta Kit. The original methods were these. The ImmunoSEQ Analyzer was used to analyse the TCR sequencing data. T cell clonality was defined as 1 minus Pielou's evenness, as computed on productive rearrangements. T cell diversity was measured with the inverse Simpson index on productive templates. T cell density was defined as TCR beta template counts normalized to usable DNA, with usable DNA estimated by amplifying and sequencing housekeeping genes. TCR metrics were compared across histologic stages using two-sided Kruskal-Wallis tests. In its TCRdb copy, this immuneACCESS table keeps in-frame sequences only and misses some clones. Where compared with another copy, unresolved V genes explain less than half of these, and the others have no known cause. V and J calls and clone size are as listed in that table; D and trimming were resolved from the DNA. In this sample the table shows about 3,400 clones, approximately 80% of which occur a single time. The ten most abundant clones make up approximately 10% of the sample.

As for this clone: The specificity of this receptor is unknown. Qualities for individual bases were not recorded, and no much larger clone is one base off.

This clonotype originated in a person in their 70s with lung adenocarcinoma. Specimen: FFPE atypical adenomatous hyperplasia tissue from the lung. Explained via the paper, the cell subset or site label denotes: atypical adenomatous hyperplasia (AAH), lung preneoplasia.

This receptor carries the CDR3 CASSYSWTGQSGELFF. The DNA is TGTGCCAGCAGTTACTCCTGGACAGGGCAGTCGGGGGAGCTGTTTTTT. The rearrangement combines TRBV6-5 with TRBJ2-2; TRBD1 aligns with 8 central bases. The V end gives up 0 bases and the J end 8 bases, leaving 8 bases in the junction not matched to a gene. As encoded in the germline V gene, CDR1 is MNHEY while CDR2 is SVGAGI. CDR3 length: 16 amino acids, cysteine to phenylalanine. Left in the record is the CDR3 DNA by itself, 48 bases read in frame from the first base.